Each of the 8 T cell receptor beta chains below was sequenced from the same sample in a study of control samples from healthy donors and cancer patients. Profiling relied on immunoSEQ multiplex PCR, and the TCRdb table lists in-frame clones only, not all of them. The sample yields tens of thousands of clones, around 95% seen once. The sample comprised blood. These TCRs come from a young man in good health.

V usage is TRBV2 and J usage is TRBJ1-5; perhaps TRBD1 as D (5 bases). The germline V gene has CDR1 SNHLY and CDR2 FYNNEI. The CDR3 has 14 residues. Trimming shortened V by 3 bases and J by 2 bases, and 8 bases separated the two germline ends. The CDR3 reads CASSDRVGNQPQHF. The CDR3 DNA reads TGTGCCAGCAGTGACAGGGTCGGCAATCAGCCCCAGCATTTT. Supplemented by reference TRBV2 and TRBJ1-5, the full variable domain reads EPEVTQTPSHQVTQMGQEVILRCVPISNHLYFYWYRQILGQKVEFLVSFYNNEISEKSEIFDDQFSVERPDGSNFTLKIRSTKLEDSAMYFCASSDRVGNQPQHFGDGTRLSIL.

The sample holds a few counts of this clone. J is TRBJ2-3 and V is TRBV7-3, with TRBD2 identical over 8 bases. CDR3 length equals 16 residues. Losses at the gene ends were 5 bases for V and 1 base for J; bases not matched to a gene: 8. Germline V gene sequence: CDR1 SGHTA, CDR2 FQGTGA. The CDR3 is CASSPEREKGTDTQYF. The CDR3 DNA follows: TGTGCCAGCAGCCCAGAGCGGGAGAAGGGCACAGATACGCAGTATTTT.

The rearrangement joins TRBV5-4 to TRBJ2-7; 8 bases agree with TRBD1. The CDR3 consists of 16 residues. V shed 3 bases, J shed 0 bases, and the junction held 8 bases outside the gene matches. Germline-derived CDR1 and CDR2 are SGHNT and YYREEE (reference sequence). The CDR3 nucleotides are TGTGCCAGCAGCTCAAAGACAGGGGAAAGCTCCTACGAGCAGTACTTC. The encoded protein is CASSSKTGESSYEQYF.

The chain couples TRBV18 to TRBJ2-5; D is uncertain. Trimming shortened V by 1 base and J by 5 bases, and 11 bases separated the two germline ends. This CDR3 is built from 14 residues. CDR1 and CDR2 from the germline V gene are KGHSH and LQKENI. CDR3 nucleotide sequence: TGTGCCAGCTCACCACAGGGTTCGAGGGAGACCCAGTACTTC. Amino acid sequence: CASSPQGSRETQYF.

This chain uses TRBV5-1 with TRBJ2-7; 8 bases line up with TRBD1. Germline-derived CDR1 and CDR2 are SGHRS and YFSETQ. The CDR3 runs to 15 residues. V was clipped by 3 bases and J by 0 bases; unmatched bases: 5. CDR3 nucleotides: TGCGCCAGCAGCTGGACAGGGAAAAGCTCCTACGAGCAGTACTTC. Protein: CASSWTGKSSYEQYF.

This rearrangement joins TRBV28 to TRBJ2-3; a weak D match, TRBD1 (6 bases). This CDR3 is built from 14 residues. CDR1 is MDHEN, CDR2 SYDVKM, per germline. Trimming pared 3 bases from V and 3 bases from J, leaving 10 bases between. DNA for the CDR3: TGTGCCAGCAGTTTCGGGCAGGGGACAGATACGCAGTATTTT. It translates to CASSFGQGTDTQYF.

The J gene is TRBJ2-5, the V gene TRBV2, with 10 bases lining up with TRBD2. V gave up 6 bases and J gave up 5 bases; unmatched junction bases: 6. Germline CDR1 reads SNHLY; CDR2 reads FYNNEI. This CDR3 comprises 14 residues. The chain's CDR3 is CASRGSGRRETQYF. The CDR3 DNA reads TGTGCCAGCAGGGGTAGCGGGAGGAGGGAGACCCAGTACTTC.

This sequence joins TRBV2 and TRBJ1-6; the match to TRBD1 covers 7 bases. Looked up from germline, CDR1 is SNHLY and CDR2 is FYNNEI. This CDR3 spans 17 amino acids. After removal of 6 bases from V and 0 bases from J, the junction contained 8 bases not matched to a gene. The CDR3 loop is CASRNRGGSSYNSPLHF. CDR3 nucleotide sequence: TGTGCCAGCAGGAACAGGGGCGGAAGCTCCTATAATTCACCCCTCCACTTT.